One sample yielded the 2 T cell receptor beta chains listed below, sequenced in a study of human T cells and chemical hapten exposure. Each CDR3 protein is one row after TCRdb ran MiXCR on the RACE reads. This table has tens of thousands of distinct CDR3 sequences, about 31% appearing once. The time point is: patch test 1, 2 weeks after DPC sensitization. The treatment denotes: therapeutic diphenylcyclopropenone sensitization with weekly scalp DPC. The sample was whole blood, taken in connection with sensitization to the hapten diphenylcyclopropenone (DPC). These receptors were taken from a man aged 35 to 55 with alopecia areata. Some clones in this sample may be carry-over from other donors' samples.

This sequence joins TRBV30 and TRBJ1-4; TRBD1 matches 9 bases. The germline V gene has CDR1 GTSNPN and CDR2 SVGIG (reference sequence). V shed 2 bases and J 5 bases; nucleotides not matched to a gene: 6. The CDR3 extends over 15 amino acids. CDR3 region: CAWSPGQGTNEKLFF. Written as DNA, the CDR3 is TGTGCCTGGAGTCCGGGACAGGGTACCAATGAAAAACTGTTTTTT.

The V gene is TRBV12-3 or TRBV12-4, the J gene TRBJ1-3; unclear D gene. This CDR3 spans 16 amino acids. Between the trimmed V and J ends, which lost 7 bases and 4 bases, there was a span of 20 bases. The CDR3 protein is CASNQGGSLSGNTIYF. CDR3 nucleotides: TGTGCCAGCAACCAAGGCGGCAGCCTCTCCGGAAACACCATATATTTT.